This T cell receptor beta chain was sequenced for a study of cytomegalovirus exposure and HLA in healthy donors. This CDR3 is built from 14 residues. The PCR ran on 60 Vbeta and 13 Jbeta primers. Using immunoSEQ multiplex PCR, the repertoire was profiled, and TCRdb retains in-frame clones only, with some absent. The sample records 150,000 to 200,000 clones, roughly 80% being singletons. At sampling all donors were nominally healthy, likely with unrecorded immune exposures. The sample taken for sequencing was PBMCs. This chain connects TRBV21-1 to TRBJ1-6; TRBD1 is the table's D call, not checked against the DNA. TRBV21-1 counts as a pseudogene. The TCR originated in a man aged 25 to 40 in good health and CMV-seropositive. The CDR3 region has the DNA TGTGCCAGCAGACCGACAGGGGGCGATTCACCCCTCCACTTT. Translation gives CASRPTGGDSPLHF.